What follows is one T cell receptor (beta chain) and its context. One end of the junction does not line up with germline, which may come from a read error. This sample is drawn from a study of spatial heterogeneity in lung cancer. Specified time point: sample taken at primary tumor resection. Each TCR cDNA molecule carried a unique molecular identifier. TCRdb re-derived calls from the 5' RACE reads in MiXCR, one entry per CDR3 protein. The table records approximately 44,000 distinct CDR3 sequences, roughly an eighth of them present only once. From germline, CDR1 is SGDLS and CDR2 YYNGEE. The CDR3 runs to 16 residues.

This sequence joins TRBV9 and TRBJ1-6; 7 bases align to TRBD1. The sample here was PBMCs, taken at surgery. This TCR was recovered from a male donor with early-stage non-small cell lung cancer. The CDR3 bases are TGTGCCAGCGGCGTTGGGACAGCCTCTCCCAATTCACCCCTCCACTTT. This gives the protein CASGVGTASPNSPLHF.